This TCR beta chain stems from a study of blood T cell repertoires in COVID-19. As for the study in general: COVID-19 samples collected from the United States, Italy and Spain covered acute and convalescent phases. The analysed material was cDNA or gDNA that came from T cells, B-cell-depleted T cells, or PBMCs.

The CDR3 covers 13 residues. Trimming cost V 10 bases and J 0 bases; bases outside gene matches: 4. Germline CDR1 ENHRY, CDR2 SYGVKD. Original handling: Amplification of reference gene primers provided the estimated nucleated cell counts. Assay: immunoSEQ multiplex PCR; the TCRdb copy retains only in-frame clones and omits some. V, J and clone size were drawn from that table, and D and trimming were deduced from the DNA. The sample contains under 150,000 clones, almost 90% of which appear only once. The material sequenced was peripheral blood. The J gene is TRBJ1-1, the V gene TRBV10-3; the match to TRBD1 covers 8 bases. The sequence came from a human donor in a cohort sampled during active COVID-19. DNA for the CDR3: TGTGCCACGCGACAGGGGATGAACACTGAAGCTTTCTTT. This gives the protein CATRQGMNTEAFF.